One sample yielded the 32 T cell receptor beta chains listed below, sequenced in a study of blood T cells in healthy people across ages. It was with a sample-barcoded 5' primer and a J-beta primer mix that a second PCR of roughly 7 to 12 cycles was run. TCRdb fed the 5' RACE reads into MiXCR, producing one record per CDR3 protein. The sample shows hundreds of thousands of distinct CDR3 sequences, approximately 30% of them seen only once. Sequenced sample: blood. These receptors were collected from a woman older than 75 in good health.

This clonotype was counted ten times or more. The J gene is TRBJ2-1, the V gene TRBV20-1, with TRBD2 identical over 8 bases. Per the germline V gene, CDR1 is DFQATT and CDR2 is SNEGSKA (reference sequence). There are 13 residues in the CDR3. V was pared by 4 bases and J by 4 bases, with 3 bases of the junction left unmatched. The CDR3 DNA sequence: TGCAGTGCTACCCTAGCGGGTTACAATGAGCAGTTCTTC. Amino acids: CSATLAGYNEQFF.

A word on this clonotype: A much bigger clone sits one base away, suggesting this may be a read error. The rearrangement links TRBV6-5 to TRBJ1-2, with 7 nucleotides matching TRBD1. The CDR3 spans 13 residues. Germline CDR1 is MNHEY and CDR2 is SVGAGI. V shed 6 bases and J 6 bases; nucleotides not matched to a gene: 7. CDR3 DNA sequence: TGTGCCAGCAGAAGGGACAGAAGAAATGGCTACACCTTC. It codes for CASRRDRRNGYTF.

In regard to this clonotype: It is likely a read error, because the conserved phenylalanine at the end of the CDR3 is missing. The chain links TRBV20-1 to TRBJ1-1; no clear D. CDR1 and CDR2 (germline): DFQATT, SNEGSKA (reference sequence). Between the trimmed V and J ends, which lost 2 bases and 4 bases, there was a span of 8 bases. This CDR3 region has 12 residues. The CDR3 is CSARIEATEAFY. CDR3 nucleotides: TGCAGTGCTAGAATTGAGGCCACTGAAGCTTTCTAT.

This clonotype was recorded only once. A much larger clonotype is one base distant, so this may be a read error. The rearrangement links TRBV28 to TRBJ2-1; D is tentatively TRBD1 or TRBD2 (5 bases each). The V and J ends lost 6 bases and 7 bases respectively, with 16 bases between them. The CDR3 extends over 14 amino acids. CDR1 is MDHEN and CDR2 is SYDVKM in the germline V gene. For the CDR3, the DNA is TGTGCCAGCAGCCCCCTGGGCAGGGAGAATGAGCAGTTCTTC. It translates to CASSPLGRENEQFF.

This clonotype has only a few counts. The genes are TRBV29-1 and TRBJ1-1; TRBD1 agrees at 7 bases. The germline CDR1 and CDR2 sequences are SQVTM and ANQGSEA. The CDR3 has 13 residues. Trimming at V came to 6 bases and at J to 5 bases, leaving 9 bases not matched to a gene. The CDR3 loop is CSVTGASVTEAFF. The CDR3 bases are TGCAGCGTAACAGGGGCGTCGGTTACTGAAGCTTTCTTT. The variable domain in full, with the rest retrieved from reference TRBV29-1 and TRBJ1-1, is SAVISQKPSRDICQRGTSLTIQCQVDSQVTMMFWYRQQPGQSLTLIATANQGSEATYESGFVIDKFPISRPNLTFSTLTVSNMSPEDSSIYLCSVTGASVTEAFFGQGTRLTVV.

The chain recombines TRBV5-5 with TRBJ2-3, with 8 nucleotides matching TRBD1. The CDR3 runs to 16 residues. Trimming at V came to 3 bases and at J to 0 bases, leaving 6 bases not matched to a gene. The V gene's germline CDR1 is SGHKS and CDR2 YYEKEE (reference sequence). The CDR3 protein is CASSYRQGKSTDTQYF. The DNA for the CDR3 is TGTGCCAGCAGCTATCGACAGGGGAAAAGCACAGATACGCAGTATTTT.

This clonotype occurred many times. With a much larger clone just one base away, this may be a read error. V gene TRBV5-1 combines with J gene TRBJ2-5, with 11 bases that match TRBD1. This CDR3 contains 15 residues. Germline CDR1 is SGHRS and CDR2 is YFSETQ. V lost 0 bases to trimming and J lost 5 bases; unmatched junction nucleotides: 3. CDR3 residues: CASSLGTGGWETQYF. CDR3 bases: TGCGCCAGCAGCTTGGGGACAGGGGGCTGGGAGACCCAGTACTTC.

The chain recombines TRBV7-2 with TRBJ2-7; a possible D gene is TRBD1 (5 bases). Per the germline V gene, CDR1 is SGHTA and CDR2 is FQGNSA. The CDR3 consists of 15 residues. V lost 5 bases to trimming and J lost 0 bases, with 14 bases between them. Here the CDR3 DNA reads TGTGCCAGCAGCCGACAGTACATCAGCTCCTACGAGCAGTACTTC. This translates into CASSRQYISSYEQYF.

In this sample, this clonotype turned up a few times. A much larger clone sits a single nucleotide away, making a read error possible. The rearrangement links TRBV7-2 to TRBJ2-7, with 10 nucleotides matching TRBD1. The CDR3 extends over 14 amino acids. Germline lookup yields CDR1 SGHTA and CDR2 FQGNSA. DNA for the CDR3: TGTGCCGGCAGCACAAGACAGGGGGCGTTGGAGCAGTACTTC. Its translation: CAGSTRQGALEQYF.

This clonotype was counted between two and nine times. A read error may be the cause here, since a much bigger clone is one base away. The V call is TRBV6-1, the J call TRBJ1-5, with 8 bases aligning to TRBD1. Germline V CDR1 and CDR2: MNHNS, SASEGT. The CDR3 has 13 amino acids. CDR3 coding DNA: TGTGCCAGCAGCACAGGGGGTGATCAGCTCCAGCATTTT. It specifies CASSTGGDQLQHF.

This clonotype appeared many times. CDR3 protein: CASSYSRTGSYNEQFF. The CDR3, as DNA: TGTGCCAGCAGTTACTCTAGGACAGGGTCCTACAATGAGCAGTTCTTC. The chain carries TRBV6-2 or TRBV6-3 and TRBJ2-1, with 8 nucleotides matching TRBD1. Germline CDR1 MNHEY, CDR2 SVGEGT. After removal of 0 bases from V and 1 base from J, the junction contained 2 bases not matched to a gene. This CDR3 spans 16 amino acids.

J is TRBJ1-2 and V is TRBV28; 8 bases are shared with TRBD1. V dropped 4 bases and J dropped 0; count of bases not matched to a gene: 4. The germline CDR1 and CDR2 sequences are MDHEN and SYDVKM. The CDR3 has 15 amino acids. The CDR3 DNA reads TGTGCCAGCAGTTCCTCGACAGGGGCTAACTATGGCTACACCTTC. Encoded protein: CASSSSTGANYGYTF.

This chain connects TRBV27 to TRBJ1-5; D not certain. CDR1 and CDR2 from the germline V gene are MNHEY and SMNVEV (reference sequence). Deletions cut 3 bases from V and 6 bases from J, with 15 bases between. The CDR3 runs 15 residues. The CDR3 DNA reads TGTGCCAGCAGTTTCGGGAGGCCCGCAAGTCAGCCCCAGCATTTT. It is translated as CASSFGRPASQPQHF.

V is TRBV20-1 and J is TRBJ2-1, with 9 bases matching TRBD2. The CDR3 has 16 amino acids. The V and J ends lost 0 bases and 2 bases, in that order; junction bases with no gene match: 5. Per the germline V gene, CDR1 is DFQATT and CDR2 is SNEGSKA (reference sequence). The CDR3 protein is CSARDRRGGPYNEQFF. DNA for the CDR3: TGCAGTGCTAGAGATAGGCGGGGGGGCCCCTACAATGAGCAGTTCTTC.

This clonotype showed up just a few times. V gene TRBV10-3 combines with J gene TRBJ1-5, with a tentative D call TRBD1 (5 bases). Germline V gene lookup returns CDR1 ENHRY and CDR2 SYGVKD. Deletions cut 3 bases from V and 3 bases from J, with 18 bases between. The CDR3 sequence is 17 residues long. In nucleotides, the CDR3 is TGTGCCATCAGTGAAGAGGGACGACAAGGGACCAATCAGCCCCAGCATTTT. Its translation: CAISEEGRQGTNQPQHF.

The V gene is TRBV20-1, the J gene TRBJ2-2; 8 bases align to TRBD2. Trimming removed 5 bases from V and 3 bases from J; junction bases left unmatched: 5. The germline V gene has CDR1 DFQATT and CDR2 SNEGSKA (reference sequence). The CDR3 has 14 amino acids. The CDR3 spells CSAPGTSYTGELFF. The CDR3 DNA is TGCAGTGCTCCCGGGACTAGTTACACCGGGGAGCTGTTTTTT.

In its sample, this clonotype was seen a few times. The rearrangement joins TRBV3-1 to TRBJ2-1, with TRBD2 identical over 8 bases. The V and J ends lost 4 bases and 2 bases, in that order; junction bases with no gene match: 10. The CDR3 totals 17 residues. Germline CDR1 is LGHDT and CDR2 is YNNKEL (reference sequence). For the CDR3, the DNA is TGTGCCAGCAGCCCTATCGGGGGAGCGGGGGCCTACAATGAGCAGTTCTTC. Amino acid sequence: CASSPIGGAGAYNEQFF.

The chain carries TRBV12-3 or TRBV12-4 and TRBJ2-3; D unclear. CDR3 length equals 15 residues. V lost 2 bases to trimming and J lost 2 bases, with 11 bases between them. In DNA form, the CDR3 reads TGTGCCAGCAGTTTAATGAGAGTTAACACAGATACGCAGTATTTT. Protein product: CASSLMRVNTDTQYF.

Ten or more counts support this clonotype. The genes are TRBV4-2 and TRBJ1-5; D unclear. This CDR3 comprises 15 residues. From germline, CDR1 is LGHNA and CDR2 YNFKEQ. Trimming shortened V by 4 bases and J by 1 base, and 11 bases separated the two germline ends. The CDR3 coding sequence is TGTGCCAGCAGCCCAGAGCCGGGGAGCAATCAGCCCCAGCATTTT. This translates into CASSPEPGSNQPQHF.

The gene calls are TRBV27 and TRBJ1-5; tentative D call: TRBD1 (6 bases). The V gene's germline CDR1 is MNHEY and CDR2 SMNVEV (reference sequence). V was clipped by 2 bases and J by 4 bases, with 9 bases between them. The CDR3 has 14 amino acids. The CDR3: CASSLQGNNQPQHF. CDR3 bases: TGTGCCAGCAGTTTACAGGGGAATAATCAGCCCCAGCATTTT.

On this clonotype: With a much larger clone just one base away, this may be a read error. The CDR3 is CASSPTSGSVCSNQPQHF. The CDR3, as DNA: TGTGCCAGCAGCCCGACGTCCGGTAGTGTGTGCAGCAATCAGCCCCAGCATTTT. This chain connects TRBV7-2 to TRBJ1-5; unclear D gene. V was shortened by 5 bases and J by 1 base, with 21 bases between the two germline ends. Germline-derived CDR1 and CDR2 are SGHTA and FQGNSA. The CDR3 contains 18 residues.

Ten or more counts support this clonotype. The chain carries TRBV14 and TRBJ2-1; 9 nucleotides align to TRBD1. This CDR3 comprises 13 residues. Losses at the gene ends were 2 bases for V and 9 bases for J; bases not matched to a gene: 2. Per germline, CDR1 SGHDN and CDR2 FVKESK. CDR3 DNA: TGTGCCAGCAGCCAACAGGACAGGGGTGAGCAGTTCTTC. It encodes CASSQQDRGEQFF.

The table lists this clonotype with many counts. This chain uses TRBV2 with TRBJ2-7; D not resolved. The CDR3 extends over 13 amino acids. The V gene lost 8 bases and the J gene lost 4 bases, with 15 bases spanning the gap. CDR1 and CDR2 from the germline V gene are SNHLY and FYNNEI. The CDR3 DNA reads TGTGCCAGCGGGGAAGGCGGTGGGTACGAGCAGTACTTC. Its translation is CASGEGGGYEQYF.

This clonotype showed up many times. This sequence joins TRBV20-1 and TRBJ1-5, with 8 bases fitting TRBD1. From germline, CDR1 is DFQATT and CDR2 SNEGSKA (reference sequence). The trim removed 0 bases at V and 7 bases at J, leaving 8 bases unmatched. The CDR3 loop spans 15 amino acids. The chain's CDR3 is CSARDLSGGRQPQHF. CDR3 sequence (DNA): TGCAGTGCTAGAGATCTATCAGGGGGCAGACAGCCCCAGCATTTT.

Concerning this clonotype itself: Since a much larger clone is just one base distant, this may be a read error. The chain employs TRBV6-6 and TRBJ2-5; 12 bases match TRBD1. Germline V CDR1 and CDR2: MNHNY, SVGAGI (reference sequence). The CDR3 runs 16 residues. This CDR3 reads CVSSSRDRGRGETQYF. DNA for the CDR3: TGTGTCAGCAGTTCCCGGGACAGGGGGCGGGGTGAGACCCAGTACTTC.

This clonotype was counted many times. V gene TRBV7-2 combines with J gene TRBJ1-6; TRBD1 matches at 7 bases. The CDR3 totals 16 residues. The V gene end was trimmed by 5 bases and the J gene end by 5 bases; junction bases not matched to a gene: 9. The V gene's germline CDR1 is SGHTA and CDR2 FQGNSA. CDR3 residues: CASSLSGTANNSPLHF. The CDR3 bases are TGTGCCAGCAGCCTCAGCGGGACAGCCAATAATTCACCCCTCCACTTT.

The CDR3 nucleotides are TGCGCCAGCGTCCGATCTAGGGGGGGGCCCACAGATACGCAGTATTTT. This sequence encodes CASVRSRGGPTDTQYF. V usage is TRBV5-1 and J usage is TRBJ2-3; TRBD2 is a possible D gene (7 bases). CDR3 size: 16 residues. With 7 bases removed from V and 2 bases from J, the gap between germline ends came to 20 bases. CDR1 and CDR2 (germline): SGHRS, YFSETQ.

Many counts were recorded for this clonotype. The chain recombines TRBV7-2 with TRBJ1-2; the match to TRBD1 covers 8 bases. The CDR3 loop spans 14 amino acids. The V segment lost 3 bases and the J segment 4 bases; nucleotides outside the gene matches: 4. CDR1 and CDR2 from the germline V gene are SGHTA and FQGNSA. The CDR3 sequence is CASSFAGGSYGYTF. DNA of the CDR3: TGTGCCAGCAGCTTCGCAGGGGGCTCCTATGGCTACACCTTC.

This clonotype has a count of ten or more. The CDR3 loop is CASSSMGGGQETQYF. Here the CDR3 DNA reads TGTGCCAGCAGTTCCATGGGGGGAGGGCAAGAGACCCAGTACTTC. J is TRBJ2-5 and V is TRBV12-3 or TRBV12-4, with 7 nucleotides matching TRBD2. Germline trimming cut 4 bases from V and 2 bases from J; bases unmatched to any gene: 7. The CDR3 consists of 15 residues.

This clonotype was detected many times. The rearrangement links TRBV6-2 or TRBV6-3 to TRBJ1-6; D may be TRBD1 (5 bases). The CDR3 covers 14 residues. V lost 2 bases and J lost 6, with 8 bases in between. CDR1 and CDR2 from the germline V gene are MNHEY and SVGEGT. The CDR3 here is CASSYDSTNSPLHF. The CDR3 DNA sequence: TGTGCCAGCAGTTACGACAGTACTAATTCACCCCTCCACTTT.

This clonotype has a count of ten or more. The chain recombines TRBV29-1 with TRBJ1-2, with TRBD1 identical over 10 bases. After removal of 7 bases from V and 3 bases from J, the junction contained 5 bases not matched to a gene. The CDR3 is made up of 13 amino acids. Germline CDR1 SQVTM, CDR2 ANQGSEA. The CDR3 sequence: CSAAGTGDYGYTF. The CDR3 DNA sequence: TGCAGCGCCGCTGGGACAGGGGACTATGGCTACACCTTC.

V gene TRBV5-1 combines with J gene TRBJ1-1, with 7 bases lining up with TRBD1. The CDR3 spans 14 residues. CDR1 and CDR2 (germline): SGHRS, YFSETQ. Trimming took 3 bases from V and 7 from J; bases not matched to a gene: 9. DNA of the CDR3: TGCGCCAGCAGCTCGCAACAGGGGTCCGTTGAAGCTTTCTTT. It codes for CASSSQQGSVEAFF.